The rows below give T cell receptor beta chains drawn from one sample of a study of blood T cell repertoires in COVID-19. Produced via immunoSEQ multiplex PCR; TCRdb's table is partial and in-frame only. The sample includes about 220,000 clones, more than 70% of them seen just once. Material for sequencing was peripheral blood. These receptors originate from a human donor in a cohort sampled during active COVID-19. Each CDR3 is given with its conserved first and last residue. D genes are given only for firm matches. Rows may omit the clone size; those that give it use once, few, many or a size class.

V gene: TRBV5-1
D gene: NA
clone size: NA
J gene: TRBJ2-7
CDR3 protein: CASADLVAAPGEQYF
CDR3 DNA: TGCGCCAGCGCAGACCTAGTAGCGGCTCCGGGCGAGCAGTACTTC

V gene: TRBV5-1
D gene: NA
clone size: NA
J gene: TRBJ2-5
CDR3 protein: CASSLRVETQYF
CDR3 DNA: TGCGCCAGCAGCCTCAGGGTAGAGACCCAGTACTTC

V gene: TRBV5-1
D gene: NA
clone size: NA
J gene: TRBJ2-7
CDR3 protein: CASSWGSGQSSYEQYF
CDR3 DNA: TGCGCCAGCAGCTGGGGAAGCGGCCAAAGCTCCTACGAGCAGTACTTC

V gene: TRBV5-1
D gene: NA
clone size: NA
J gene: TRBJ2-7
CDR3 protein: CASSQQGSYVEQYF
CDR3 DNA: TGCGCCAGCAGCCAACAGGGATCCTACGTCGAGCAGTACTTC

V gene: TRBV5-1
D gene: NA
clone size: NA
J gene: TRBJ2-3
CDR3 protein: CASSLWSSFYSTDTQYF
CDR3 DNA: TGCGCCAGCAGCTTGTGGAGCTCTTTTTATAGCACAGATACGCAGTATTTT

V gene: TRBV5-6
D gene: TRBD1
clone size: NA
J gene: TRBJ2-2
CDR3 protein: CASSLDRAGELFF
CDR3 DNA: TGTGCCAGCAGCCTCGACAGGGCCGGGGAGCTGTTTTTT

V gene: TRBV5-1
D gene: TRBD1
clone size: NA
J gene: TRBJ1-4
CDR3 protein: CASSLNRGKEKLFF
CDR3 DNA: TGCGCCAGCAGCTTAAACAGGGGAAAGGAAAAACTGTTTTTT

V gene: TRBV2
D gene: NA
clone size: NA
J gene: TRBJ1-1
CDR3 protein: CATTKEAGNTEAFF
CDR3 DNA: TGTGCCACCACAAAGGAGGCGGGGAACACTGAAGCTTTCTTT

V gene: TRBV7-8
D gene: TRBD1
clone size: NA
J gene: TRBJ1-5
CDR3 protein: CASSLSDRGYQPQHF
CDR3 DNA: TGTGCCAGCAGCTTATCAGACAGGGGTTATCAGCCCCAGCATTTT

V gene: TRBV7-9
D gene: TRBD1
clone size: few
J gene: TRBJ2-5
CDR3 protein: CASSLDRGQEETQYF
CDR3 DNA: TGTGCCAGCAGCTTAGACAGGGGGCAGGAAGAGACCCAGTACTTC

V gene: TRBV28
D gene: TRBD1
clone size: once
J gene: TRBJ1-1
CDR3 protein: CASSTSGTGNTEAFF
CDR3 DNA: TGTGCCAGCAGTACCTCCGGGACAGGGAACACTGAAGCTTTCTTT

V gene: TRBV28
D gene: TRBD1
clone size: NA
J gene: TRBJ1-4
CDR3 protein: CASRFIRPSGGEKLFF
CDR3 DNA: TGTGCCAGCAGATTCATCCGGCCATCAGGGGGTGAAAAACTGTTTTTT

V gene: TRBV28
D gene: NA
clone size: NA
J gene: TRBJ2-7
CDR3 protein: CASSPKQVVLREQYF
CDR3 DNA: TGTGCCAGCAGTCCTAAGCAGGTAGTACTCCGCGAGCAGTACTTC

V gene: TRBV20-1
D gene: TRBD2
clone size: NA
J gene: TRBJ2-3
CDR3 protein: CSARGGGTQYF
CDR3 DNA: TGCAGTGCGCGGGGGGGTGGTACGCAGTATTTT

V gene: TRBV5-4
D gene: NA
clone size: NA
J gene: TRBJ1-3
CDR3 protein: CASSRSTTGNTIYF
CDR3 DNA: TGTGCCAGCAGCCGATCGACAACTGGAAACACCATATATTTT

V gene: TRBV11-2
D gene: NA
clone size: NA
J gene: TRBJ1-5
CDR3 protein: CASSLAGQQPQHF
CDR3 DNA: TGTGCCAGCAGCTTGGCAGGGCAACAGCCCCAGCATTTT

V gene: TRBV28
D gene: TRBD2
clone size: NA
J gene: TRBJ2-4
CDR3 protein: CASSRDSGGLNIQYF
CDR3 DNA: TGTGCCAGCAGTAGAGATAGCGGGGGCCTAAACATTCAGTACTTC

V gene: TRBV28
D gene: NA
clone size: once
J gene: TRBJ2-2
CDR3 protein: CASSLSGPTGELFF
CDR3 DNA: TGTGCCAGCAGTTTATCAGGGCCCACCGGGGAGCTGTTTTTT

V gene: TRBV6-5
D gene: NA
clone size: many
J gene: TRBJ2-1
CDR3 protein: CASSSSLRGPYNEQFF
CDR3 DNA: TGTGCCAGCAGTTCCTCCCTCAGGGGCCCCTACAATGAGCAGTTCTTC

V gene: TRBV3-1/TRBV3-2
D gene: TRBD1
clone size: NA
J gene: TRBJ1-2
CDR3 protein: CASSQGQGVFGYTF
CDR3 DNA: TGTGCCAGCAGCCAAGGACAGGGGGTATTTGGCTACACCTTC

V gene: TRBV15
D gene: NA
clone size: NA
J gene: TRBJ1-2
CDR3 protein: CATSRGTPRGYGYTF
CDR3 DNA: TGTGCCACCAGCAGGGGGACACCTAGGGGCTATGGCTACACCTTC

V gene: TRBV6-1
D gene: NA
clone size: NA
J gene: TRBJ1-2
CDR3 protein: CASSESHRALANYGYTF
CDR3 DNA: TGTGCCAGCAGTGAATCTCACAGGGCCCTGGCTAACTATGGCTACACCTTC

V gene: TRBV30
D gene: NA
clone size: few
J gene: TRBJ1-2
CDR3 protein: CAWIGGGNYGYTF
CDR3 DNA: TGTGCCTGGATCGGGGGGGGTAACTATGGCTACACCTTC

V gene: TRBV9
D gene: NA
clone size: NA
J gene: TRBJ2-1
CDR3 protein: CGGHLNNEQFF
CDR3 DNA: TGTGGAGGACATCTTAACAATGAGCAGTTCTTC

V gene: TRBV6-2/TRBV6-3
D gene: TRBD1
clone size: NA
J gene: TRBJ2-1
CDR3 protein: CASSYSSSRGHEQFF
CDR3 DNA: TGTGCCAGCAGTTACTCTAGCAGCAGGGGGCATGAGCAGTTCTTC

V gene: TRBV28
D gene: NA
clone size: NA
J gene: TRBJ2-5
CDR3 protein: CASSLHSGTFQETQYF
CDR3 DNA: TGTGCCAGCAGTTTACACTCCGGGACATTCCAAGAGACCCAGTACTTC

V gene: TRBV5-1
D gene: NA
clone size: once
J gene: TRBJ2-3
CDR3 protein: CASSALAQGTDTQYF
CDR3 DNA: TGCGCCAGCAGCGCCCTTGCCCAGGGCACAGATACGCAGTATTTT

V gene: TRBV11-2
D gene: TRBD2
clone size: NA
J gene: TRBJ2-4
CDR3 protein: CASSLESGGGIQYF
CDR3 DNA: TGTGCCAGCAGCTTAGAATCGGGGGGTGGCATTCAGTACTTC

V gene: TRBV7-9
D gene: NA
clone size: NA
J gene: TRBJ1-5
CDR3 protein: CASSPDSGQPQHF
CDR3 DNA: TGTGCCAGCAGCCCGGACAGCGGACAGCCCCAGCATTTT

V gene: TRBV27
D gene: NA
clone size: NA
J gene: TRBJ1-5
CDR3 protein: CASSFPDRTYSNQPQHF
CDR3 DNA: TGTGCCAGCAGTTTCCCAGACAGGACGTATAGCAATCAGCCCCAGCATTTT

V gene: TRBV30
D gene: NA
clone size: NA
J gene: TRBJ1-4
CDR3 protein: CARGGQTNEKLFF
CDR3 DNA: TGTGCACGGGGGGGGCAAACTAATGAAAAACTGTTTTTT

V gene: TRBV19
D gene: TRBD1
clone size: NA
J gene: TRBJ2-7
CDR3 protein: CASSLDRVSYEQYF
CDR3 DNA: TGTGCCAGTAGTCTGGACAGGGTGAGCTACGAGCAGTACTTC

V gene: TRBV15
D gene: NA
clone size: NA
J gene: TRBJ2-3
CDR3 protein: CATSRDGAGFRADTQYF
CDR3 DNA: TGTGCCACCAGCAGAGATGGTGCGGGGTTTAGAGCAGATACGCAGTATTTT

V gene: TRBV28
D gene: TRBD1
clone size: NA
J gene: TRBJ2-1
CDR3 protein: CASSPAGGSNEQFF
CDR3 DNA: TGTGCCAGCAGCCCCGCAGGGGGCTCAAATGAGCAGTTCTTC

V gene: TRBV11-2
D gene: TRBD1
clone size: NA
J gene: TRBJ1-3
CDR3 protein: CASSQDRLSGNTIYF
CDR3 DNA: TGTGCCAGCAGCCAGGACAGGCTCTCTGGAAACACCATATATTTT

V gene: TRBV6-6
D gene: TRBD1
clone size: NA
J gene: TRBJ2-2
CDR3 protein: CASRDRRTGELFF
CDR3 DNA: TGTGCCAGCAGGGACAGGAGAACCGGGGAGCTGTTTTTT

V gene: TRBV5-4
D gene: TRBD2
clone size: NA
J gene: TRBJ2-5
CDR3 protein: CASSLAGREETQYF
CDR3 DNA: TGTGCCAGCAGCTTGGCCGGGAGGGAAGAGACCCAGTACTTC

V gene: TRBV7-9
D gene: TRBD1
clone size: NA
J gene: TRBJ1-1
CDR3 protein: CASSEGQGDTEAFF
CDR3 DNA: TGTGCCAGCAGCGAGGGACAGGGGGACACTGAAGCTTTCTTT

V gene: TRBV11-1
D gene: NA
clone size: NA
J gene: TRBJ2-7
CDR3 protein: CASSLTRELEQYF
CDR3 DNA: TGTGCCAGCAGCTTAACGCGGGAACTCGAGCAGTACTTC

V gene: TRBV25-1
D gene: NA
clone size: NA
J gene: TRBJ2-7
CDR3 protein: CASSDVKTYEQYF
CDR3 DNA: TGTGCCAGCAGTGATGTCAAAACCTACGAGCAGTACTTC

V gene: TRBV10-3
D gene: TRBD1
clone size: NA
J gene: TRBJ2-7
CDR3 protein: CAIRGTGAYEQYF
CDR3 DNA: TGTGCCATCAGGGGAACAGGGGCCTACGAGCAGTACTTC

V gene: TRBV28
D gene: TRBD1
clone size: NA
J gene: TRBJ2-3
CDR3 protein: CASSFTPTGADTQYF
CDR3 DNA: TGTGCCAGCAGTTTCACCCCAACAGGGGCAGATACGCAGTATTTT